This T cell receptor (beta chain) was found in a study of breast tumors, draining lymph nodes, adjacent tissues. Study observations and caveats: Tumor repertoires ranked between lymph nodes and nontumor tissue in diversity, with V and J gene preferences.

The sample holds many counts of this clonotype. Its antigen is currently unknown. Between the trimmed V and J ends, which lost 0 bases and 0 bases, there was a span of 7 bases. The CDR3 length is 14 residues. Germline V lookup: CDR1 SGHRS, CDR2 YFSETQ. TCRdb reprocessed the multiplex PCR reads with MiXCR, giving one entry per CDR3 protein. The sample yields approximately 210,000 distinct CDR3 sequences, under 35% seen once. Breast cancer patients provided tissue from their axillary draining lymph nodes. Sequencing used axillary lymph node tissue. The chain is built from TRBV5-1 and TRBJ2-7; no definite D call. The TCR comes from a female donor with breast cancer. Some clones in this sample may be carry-over from other donors' samples. The CDR3 spells CASSLERSSYEQYF. The CDR3 DNA reads as TGCGCCAGCAGCTTGGAGAGGAGCTCCTACGAGCAGTACTTC. The full variable domain, rest sourced from reference TRBV5-1 and TRBJ2-7, is KAGVTQTPRYLIKTRGQQVTLSCSPISGHRSVSWYQQTPGQGLQFLFEYFSETQRNKGNFPGRFSGRQFSNSRSEMNVSTLELGDSALYLCASSLERSSYEQYFGPGTRLTVT.